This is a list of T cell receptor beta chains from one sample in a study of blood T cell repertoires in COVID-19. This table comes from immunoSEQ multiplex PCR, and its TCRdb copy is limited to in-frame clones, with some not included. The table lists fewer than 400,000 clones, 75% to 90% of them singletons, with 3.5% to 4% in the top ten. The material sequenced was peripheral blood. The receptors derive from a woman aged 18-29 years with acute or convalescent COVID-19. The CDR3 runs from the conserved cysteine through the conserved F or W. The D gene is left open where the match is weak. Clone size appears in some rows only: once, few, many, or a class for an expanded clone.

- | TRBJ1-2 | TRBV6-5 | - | TGTGCCAGCAGCCCCCGGGATGAGGCGGGCTACACCTTC | CASSPRDEAGYTF
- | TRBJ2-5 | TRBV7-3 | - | TGTGCCAGCAGCCAAACCGGACAGCAAGAGACCCAGTACTTC | CASSQTGQQETQYF
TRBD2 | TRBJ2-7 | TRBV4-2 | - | TGTGCCAGCAGCCAAGAGACTAGCGGGGACTCCTACGAGCAGTACTTC | CASSQETSGDSYEQYF
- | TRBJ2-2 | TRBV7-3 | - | TGTGCCAGCAGCTTAACGCTGAGCGCCACCGGGGAGCTGTTTTTT | CASSLTLSATGELFF
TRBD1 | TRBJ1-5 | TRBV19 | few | TGTGCCAGTAGTATTGGGACAGGGGGCAGTCAGCCCCAGCATTTT | CASSIGTGGSQPQHF
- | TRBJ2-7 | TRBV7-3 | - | TGTGCCAGCAGCCCAGGGTTAGGTGCCTACGAGCAGTACTTC | CASSPGLGAYEQYF
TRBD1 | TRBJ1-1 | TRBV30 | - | TGTGCCTCCCTGACAGGGGTTCGGGCCACTGAAGCTTTCTTT | CASLTGVRATEAFF
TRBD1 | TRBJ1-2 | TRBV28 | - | TGTGCCAGTAGAGGTATTCGGGACAGGGGTTATGGCTACACCTTC | CASRGIRDRGYGYTF
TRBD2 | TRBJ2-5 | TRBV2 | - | TGTGCCAGCAGTTCCGATAGCGCGGGGGGCCAAGAGACCCAGTACTTC | CASSSDSAGGQETQYF
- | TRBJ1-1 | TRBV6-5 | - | TGTGCCAGCAGCCACCAGGACACTGAAGCTTTCTTT | CASSHQDTEAFF
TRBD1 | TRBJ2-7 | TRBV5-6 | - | TGTGCCAGCAGCCTAGGGGACAGCGATAACTACGAGCAGTACTTC | CASSLGDSDNYEQYF
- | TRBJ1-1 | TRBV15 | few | TGTGCCACCAGCATGGGGGGGGTCACTGAAGCTTTCTTT | CATSMGGVTEAFF
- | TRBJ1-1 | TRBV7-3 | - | TGTGCCAGCAGCTCACAGCAGACCTCTGAAGCTTTCTTT | CASSSQQTSEAFF
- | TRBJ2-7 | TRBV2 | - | TGTGCCAGCAAAGGGGATGGGACCTACGAGCAGTACTTC | CASKGDGTYEQYF
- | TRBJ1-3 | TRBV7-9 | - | TGTGCCAGCAGCTTTGGGGGGTCTGGAAACACCATATATTTT | CASSFGGSGNTIYF
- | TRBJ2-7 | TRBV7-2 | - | TGTGCCAGCAGCTTACCAGGCTACGAGCAGTACTTC | CASSLPGYEQYF
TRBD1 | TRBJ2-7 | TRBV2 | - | TGTGCCAACGACGGCATACAGGGGAATATGCAGTACTTC | CANDGIQGNMQYF
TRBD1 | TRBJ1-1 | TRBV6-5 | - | TGTGCCAGCAGACAGGGGGCGTCGAACACTGAAGCTTTCTTT | CASRQGASNTEAFF
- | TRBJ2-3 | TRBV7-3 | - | TGTGCCAGCAGCTCCGTCCGGACAGATACGCAGTATTTT | CASSSVRTDTQYF
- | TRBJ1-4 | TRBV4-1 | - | TGCGCCAGCAGCCAAGGTGGCCAGATGAATGAAAAACTGTTTTTT | CASSQGGQMNEKLFF
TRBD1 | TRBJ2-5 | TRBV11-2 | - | TGTGCCAGCAGCACGGACAGCAGGGGGACCAGAGAGACCCAGTACTTC | CASSTDSRGTRETQYF
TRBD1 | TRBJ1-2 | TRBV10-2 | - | TGCGCCAGCAGTGAGGACAGGGGCGAATATGGCTACACCTTC | CASSEDRGEYGYTF
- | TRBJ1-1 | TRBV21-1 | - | TGTGCCAGCAGCAAAAGACAGGGGGTACACACTGAAGCTTTCTTT | CASSKRQGVHTEAFF
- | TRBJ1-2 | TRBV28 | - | TGTGCCAGCAACCCCCCGGGTCCCGTCCTAGGCTACACCTTC | CASNPPGPVLGYTF
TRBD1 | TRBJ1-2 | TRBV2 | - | TGTGCCAGCATTAAGACAGGGAGCGACCTCGACGCTAACTATGGCTACACCTTC | CASIKTGSDLDANYGYTF